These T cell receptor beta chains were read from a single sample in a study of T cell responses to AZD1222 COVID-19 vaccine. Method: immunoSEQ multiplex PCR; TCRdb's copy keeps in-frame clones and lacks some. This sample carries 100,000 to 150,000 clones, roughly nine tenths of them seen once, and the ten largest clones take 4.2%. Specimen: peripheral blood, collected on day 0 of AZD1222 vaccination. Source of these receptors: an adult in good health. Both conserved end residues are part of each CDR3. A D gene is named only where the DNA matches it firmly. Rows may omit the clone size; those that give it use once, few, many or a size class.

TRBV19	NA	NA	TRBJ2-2	TGTGCCAGTAGTATATTCACCGGGGAGCTGTTTTTT	CASSIFTGELFF
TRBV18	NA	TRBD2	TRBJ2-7	TGTGCCAGCTCCGAGGTTCCGGGCGGGAGGGCTCACGAGCAGTACTTC	CASSEVPGGRAHEQYF
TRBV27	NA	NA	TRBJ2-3	TGTGCCAGCAGTTTGAGGGGGGCCGGAGCAGATACGCAGTATTTT	CASSLRGAGADTQYF
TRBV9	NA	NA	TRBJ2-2	TGTGCCAGCAGAGGTGGCCTAGCCGGGGAGCTGTTTTTT	CASRGGLAGELFF
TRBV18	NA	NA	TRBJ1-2	TGTGCCAGCTCACCGTCCAACCGACTAAACTATGGCTACACCTTC	CASSPSNRLNYGYTF
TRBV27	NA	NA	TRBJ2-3	TGTGCCAGCAGAGCTAGCGACACAGATACGCAGTATTTT	CASRASDTDTQYF
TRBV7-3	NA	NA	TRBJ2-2	TGTGCCAGCAGCTCCCGCTGGGAAAACACCGGGGAGCTGTTTTTT	CASSSRWENTGELFF
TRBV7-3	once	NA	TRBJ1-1	TGTGCCAGCAGCTTAAATGGAGGGTACTCTGAAGCTTTCTTT	CASSLNGGYSEAFF
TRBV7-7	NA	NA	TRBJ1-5	TGTGCTAGCAGCTTGGGTTGGGGGCAGCCCCAGCATTTT	CASSLGWGQPQHF
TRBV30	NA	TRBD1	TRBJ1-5	TGTGCCTGGAGCACAGGGGGGGATCAGCCCCAGCATTTT	CAWSTGGDQPQHF
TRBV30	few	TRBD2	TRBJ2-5	TGTGCCGGCGGACTAGCGGGGGGGAAAGGCGAGACCCAGTACTTC	CAGGLAGGKGETQYF
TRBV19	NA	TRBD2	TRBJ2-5	TGTGCCAGTAGTATGAGAACTAGCGGGAAAGAGACCCAGTACTTC	CASSMRTSGKETQYF
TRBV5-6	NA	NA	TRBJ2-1	TGTGCCAGCAGCAGTGGGGATTCCTACAATGAGCAGTTCTTC	CASSSGDSYNEQFF
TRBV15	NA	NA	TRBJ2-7	TGTGCCACCAGCAGAGATCGACAGAACTACGAGCAGTACTTC	CATSRDRQNYEQYF
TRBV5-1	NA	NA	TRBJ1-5	TGCGCCAGCAGCTTGGATGGGGGAGAACAGCCCCAGCATTTT	CASSLDGGEQPQHF
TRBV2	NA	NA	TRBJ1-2	TGTGCCAGCTTCCAATCTGTAGGCTACACCTTC	CASFQSVGYTF
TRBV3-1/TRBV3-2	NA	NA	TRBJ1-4	TGTGCCAGCAGAAAAAATGAAAAACTGTTTTTT	CASRKNEKLFF
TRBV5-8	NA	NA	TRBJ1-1	TGTGCCAGCAGCTTGGCATCGGGCAAAGCTTTCTTT	CASSLASGKAFF
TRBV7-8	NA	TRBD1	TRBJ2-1	TGTGCCAGCAGTCAAGAGTTTGTGGGGACAGAACAAGGTAATGAGCAGTTCTTC	CASSQEFVGTEQGNEQFF
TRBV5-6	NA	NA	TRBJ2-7	TGTGCCAGCAGCTTGGTTATCGGGGGGCTAACCTACGAGCAGTACTTC	CASSLVIGGLTYEQYF
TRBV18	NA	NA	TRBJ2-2	TGTGCCAGCTCCTACGAGAACACCGGGGAGCTGTTTTTT	CASSYENTGELFF
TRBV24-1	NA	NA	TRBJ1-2	TGTGCCACCCGGGCGCGTTCGGGCTATGGCTACACCTTC	CATRARSGYGYTF
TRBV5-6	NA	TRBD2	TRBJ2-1	TGTGCCAGCAGCGGTCTAGCGGGGGGGCATTACTACAATGAGCAGCTCTTC	CASSGLAGGHYYNEQLF
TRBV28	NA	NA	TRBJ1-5	TGTGCCAGCACATTGCTACACTACCGGGACAATGCTCAGCCCCAGCATTTT	CASTLLHYRDNAQPQHF
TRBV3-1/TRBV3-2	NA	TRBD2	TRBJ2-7	TGTGCCAGCAACCTAGCGGGAGTTTACGAGCAGTACTTC	CASNLAGVYEQYF
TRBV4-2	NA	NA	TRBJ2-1	TGTGCCAGCAGCCAAGGTTCGGGGCAGGGTCGTTCTAATGAGCAGTTCTTC	CASSQGSGQGRSNEQFF
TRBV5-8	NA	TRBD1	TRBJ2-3	TGTGCCAGCAGCACGGGACAGGGTGACACAGATACGCAGTATTTT	CASSTGQGDTDTQYF
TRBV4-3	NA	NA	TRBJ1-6	TGCGCCAGCAGCCTTCGGGAAGCCGATTCACCCCTCCACTTT	CASSLREADSPLHF
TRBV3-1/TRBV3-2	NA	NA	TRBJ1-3	TGTGCCAGCAGCCAAGATTTCAGGGGCACTGGAAACACCATATATTTT	CASSQDFRGTGNTIYF
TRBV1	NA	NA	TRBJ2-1	TGCACCAGCAGCCAAGCGCAGCGGGGGGGCGACTACAATGAGCAGTTCTTC	CTSSQAQRGGDYNEQFF
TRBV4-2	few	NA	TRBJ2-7	TGTGCCAGCAGCCAAGATCGAATGGGTTACGAGCAGTACTTC	CASSQDRMGYEQYF
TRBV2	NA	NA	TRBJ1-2	TGTGCCAGCAGTTCGGGTCGGGGTGGCTACACCTTC	CASSSGRGGYTF
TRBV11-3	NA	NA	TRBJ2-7	TGTGCCAGCAGCTTTTCGGGCGAGCAGTACTTC	CASSFSGEQYF
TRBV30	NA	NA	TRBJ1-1	TGTGCCTGGATTTTGGGGCACCTCGGGAACACTGAAGCTTTCTTT	CAWILGHLGNTEAFF
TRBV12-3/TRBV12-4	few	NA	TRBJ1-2	TGTGCCAGCAGTTTTAATAATGAGTATGGCTACACCTTC	CASSFNNEYGYTF
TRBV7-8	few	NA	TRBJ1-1	TGTGCCAGCAGCTTAGACCCGCGGGGAGCTTTCTTT	CASSLDPRGAFF
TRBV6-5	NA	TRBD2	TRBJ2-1	TGTGCCAGCAGTTACCTTAGCGGGGCGTACAATGAGCAGTTCTTC	CASSYLSGAYNEQFF
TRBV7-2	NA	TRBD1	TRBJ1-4	TGTGCCAGCAGCCAGACAGGGTGGGAAAAACTGTTTTTT	CASSQTGWEKLFF
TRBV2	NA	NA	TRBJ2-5	TGTGCCAGCGCAGTATACCAAGAGACCCAGTACTTC	CASAVYQETQYF
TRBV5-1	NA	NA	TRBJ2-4	TGCGCCAGCAGCTCGGGACACCACCAGGAAAACATTCAGTACTTC	CASSSGHHQENIQYF
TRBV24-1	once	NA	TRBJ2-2	TGTGCCACCAGTGGCGCGGAGAGTGGCACCGGGGAGCTGTTTTTT	CATSGAESGTGELFF
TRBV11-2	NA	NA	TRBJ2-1	TGTGCCAGCAGCTTAGATGGGGATGAGCAGTTCTTC	CASSLDGDEQFF
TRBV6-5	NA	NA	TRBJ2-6	TGTGCCAGCAGCGGGTACTCTGGGGCCAACGTCCTGACTTTC	CASSGYSGANVLTF
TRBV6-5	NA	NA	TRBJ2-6	TGTGCCAGCAGTTACTCGGGGGGATCAGGGGCCAACGTCCTGACTTTC	CASSYSGGSGANVLTF
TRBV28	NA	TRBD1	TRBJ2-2	TGTGCCAGCAGCACTGCCGGACAGGCGAACACCGGGGAGCTGTTTTTT	CASSTAGQANTGELFF
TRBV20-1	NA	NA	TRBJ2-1	TGCAGTGCTAGCCGGCCTAATGAGCAGTTCTTC	CSASRPNEQFF
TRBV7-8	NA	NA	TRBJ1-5	TGTGCCAGCAGCTTTGCCAGCATAGGGAGCAATCAGCCCCAGCATTTT	CASSFASIGSNQPQHF
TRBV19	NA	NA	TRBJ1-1	TGTGCCAGTTGCGCGGGTTGGGTGAGCACTGAAGCTTTCTTT	CASCAGWVSTEAFF
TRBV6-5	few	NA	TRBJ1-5	TGTGCCGTATGGTCTAACGGCATTCAGCCCCAGCATTTT	CAVWSNGIQPQHF
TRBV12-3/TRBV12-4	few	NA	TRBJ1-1	TGTGCCAGCAGTGAACAGGAGAACACTGAAGCTTTCTTT	CASSEQENTEAFF
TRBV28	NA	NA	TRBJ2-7	TGTGCCAGCAGCCAAGGGGACTGGCACTACGAGCAGTACTTC	CASSQGDWHYEQYF
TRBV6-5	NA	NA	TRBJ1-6	TGTGCCAGCAGACGCAAGAATTCACCCCTCCACTTT	CASRRKNSPLHF
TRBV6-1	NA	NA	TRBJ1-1	TGTGCCAGCAGTGAAGAGGGGACCATGAACACTGAAGCTTTCTTT	CASSEEGTMNTEAFF
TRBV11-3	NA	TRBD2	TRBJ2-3	TGTGCCAGCAGCTTATCCTTAGCGGGGACCGCAGATACGCAGTATTTT	CASSLSLAGTADTQYF
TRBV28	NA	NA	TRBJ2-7	TGTGCCAGCAGTCGCACCGACTCCTACTACGAGCAGTACTTC	CASSRTDSYYEQYF
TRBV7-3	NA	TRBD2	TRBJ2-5	TGTGCCAGCAGCGCAGCCGGGACTAGCGGAGAGACCCAGTACTTC	CASSAAGTSGETQYF
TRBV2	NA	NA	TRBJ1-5	TGTGCCAGCATGAGGGGGGCTAGGACAGTAGAGGCCCAGCATTTT	CASMRGARTVEAQHF
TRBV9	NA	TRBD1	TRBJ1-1	TGTGCCAGCAGGGGCACACCTGACAGGGGCACTGAAGCTTTCTTT	CASRGTPDRGTEAFF
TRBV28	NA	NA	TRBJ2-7	TGTGCCAGCAGTTCCAGGGACGAGCAGTACTTC	CASSSRDEQYF